This TCR beta chain was sequenced in a study of blood T cell repertoires in COVID-19. Study information: Sources were T cells, B-cell-depleted T cells, or PBMCs; the material itself was cDNA or gDNA.

Sequenced by immunoSEQ multiplex PCR; TCRdb stores in-frame clones only, minus some. This sample carries 250,000 or so clones, 80% to 90% of them seen once, and the ten largest clones take about 3.4%. Living in 24 US areas, the participants were between 18 and 89 years of age. Germline V CDR1 and CDR2: KGHSH, LQKENI. The CDR3 length is 17 residues. The V and J ends lost 1 base and 0 bases respectively, with 16 bases between them. The origin of this receptor is a woman aged 40 to 55 who had been exposed to COVID-19. The rearrangement uses TRBV18 and TRBJ2-7, with a possible D match to TRBD1 (6 bases). Sequenced sample: PBMCs or T cells enriched from blood (not recorded which). CDR3 coding DNA: TGTGCCAGCTCACCACGGCGAGACAGGCGGGCCTCCTACGAGCAGTACTTC. This sequence encodes CASSPRRDRRASYEQYF.